The 28 T cell receptor beta chains below all came from one sample that was sequenced in a study of blood T cell repertoires in COVID-19. Profiling relied on immunoSEQ multiplex PCR, and the TCRdb table lists in-frame clones only, not all of them. The sample shows some 300,000 clones, approximately 90% of them seen only once. Input material: peripheral blood. These receptors were taken from a woman between 45 and 65 years old with COVID-19, enrolled during active disease.

The DNA of the CDR3 is TGTGCCAGCACCGAACTAGACGGATTTGAACTGTTTTTT. Amino acid sequence: CASTELDGFELFF. The chain has TRBV2 and TRBJ1-4; D remains unclear. Germline values: CDR1 SNHLY, CDR2 FYNNEI. The CDR3 is made up of 13 amino acids. V was pared by 7 bases and J by 12 bases, with 18 bases between.

The rearrangement uses TRBV19 and TRBJ1-2; D perhaps matches TRBD1 (6 bases). The CDR3 spans 14 residues. The V end lost 5 bases, the J end lost 0 bases, and 10 bases lay between the germline ends. The germline V gene has CDR1 LNHDA and CDR2 SQIVND (reference sequence). Written as DNA, the CDR3 is TGTGCCAGTAGTGTACAGGGCCCTAACTATGGCTACACCTTC. Amino acids: CASSVQGPNYGYTF.

This clone has only one observation. The chain employs TRBV5-5 and TRBJ1-2; no reliable D call. V was pared by 0 bases and J by 2 bases, with 8 bases between. This CDR3 spans 14 amino acids. CDR1 and CDR2 from the germline V gene are SGHKS and YYEKEE (reference sequence). CDR3 coding DNA: TGTGCCAGCAGCTTGGATCCGGGAAACTATGGCTACACCTTC. Amino acid sequence: CASSLDPGNYGYTF.

The rearrangement joins TRBV11-2 to TRBJ1-2, with D perhaps TRBD1 (6 bases). The germline CDR1 and CDR2 sequences are SGHAT and FQNNGV. Trimming stripped 0 bases from V and 1 base from J, with 18 bases between. The CDR3 contains 18 residues. CDR3 coding DNA: TGTGCCAGCAGCTTAGATGCAGGGACAAGCATCTTTAACTATGGCTACACCTTC. It yields the protein CASSLDAGTSIFNYGYTF.

V gene TRBV30 combines with J gene TRBJ2-5; no firm D call. CDR1 is GTSNPN and CDR2 is SVGIG in the germline V gene (reference sequence). The CDR3 is made up of 11 amino acids. V was pared by 2 bases and J by 3 bases, with 4 bases between. This CDR3 is CAWSIKETQYF. CDR3 sequence (DNA): TGTGCCTGGAGTATAAAAGAGACCCAGTACTTC.

This clone came up once. The rearrangement links TRBV19 to TRBJ2-7; tentatively, D is TRBD1 (6 bases). The V end lost 5 bases, the J end lost 0 bases, and 14 bases lay between the germline ends. Per germline, CDR1 LNHDA and CDR2 SQIVND (reference sequence). There are 15 residues in the CDR3. The CDR3 protein is CASSPSDSYSYEQYF. In DNA form, the CDR3 reads TGTGCCAGTAGTCCATCGGACAGTTACTCCTACGAGCAGTACTTC.

This CDR3 reads CASSLTGTPYGNQPQHF. Here the CDR3 DNA reads TGTGCCAGCAGCCTAACCGGGACACCGTACGGCAATCAGCCCCAGCATTTT. This sequence joins TRBV27 and TRBJ1-5; TRBD1 might be the D (6 bases). CDR1 MNHEY and CDR2 SMNVEV come from the germline V gene (reference sequence). The CDR3 runs to 17 residues. With 6 bases removed from V and 2 bases from J, the gap between germline ends came to 20 bases.

The chain combines TRBV5-6 with TRBJ2-7; the match to TRBD1 covers 10 bases. Germline-derived CDR1 and CDR2 are SGHDT and YYEEEE. Trimming cost V 4 bases and J 3 bases; bases outside gene matches: 4. This CDR3 has 14 amino acids. The CDR3 DNA sequence: TGTGCCAGCAGCGTCGGGACAGGGGACTACGAGCAGTACTTC. Amino acid sequence: CASSVGTGDYEQYF.

For this clone: The sample has other DNA sequences that encode this CDR3 too. V is TRBV30 and J is TRBJ1-1, with TRBD1 matching over 10 bases. V shed 3 bases, J shed 4 bases, and the junction held 2 bases outside the gene matches. The CDR3 loop spans 13 amino acids. The germline CDR1 and CDR2 sequences are GTSNPN and SVGIG (reference sequence). The CDR3: CAWRGQGGTEAFF. CDR3 sequence (DNA): TGTGCCTGGAGAGGACAGGGGGGCACTGAAGCTTTCTTT.

The J gene is TRBJ2-3, the V gene TRBV16; tentatively, D is TRBD1 (5 bases). The germline V and J ends were trimmed by 8 bases and 6 bases, with 24 bases remaining between them. This CDR3 is 16 amino acids long. Germline V CDR1 and CDR2: KGHSY, FQNENV. CDR3 residues: CASLQSKGLELDTQYF. CDR3 DNA: TGTGCCAGCTTACAATCGAAGGGGCTAGAACTGGATACGCAGTATTTT.

This clone is a singleton in its sample. The chain links TRBV10-1 to TRBJ2-4; TRBD1 might be the D (5 bases). The V gene lost 2 bases and the J gene lost 1 base, with 15 bases spanning the gap. CDR1 and CDR2 from the germline V gene are WNHNN and SYGVQD (reference sequence). The CDR3 runs 17 residues. The chain's CDR3 is CASSEEKGFAAKNIQYF. Written as DNA, the CDR3 is TGCGCCAGCAGTGAGGAAAAGGGGTTCGCGGCCAAAAACATTCAGTACTTC.

This clone was counted a few times. This chain connects TRBV9 to TRBJ2-7, with 7 bases lining up with TRBD1. The CDR3 length is 20 residues. CDR1 SGDLS and CDR2 YYNGEE come from the germline V gene. V lost 1 base, J lost 7 bases, and 26 bases stayed unmatched. Here the CDR3 DNA reads TGTGCCAGCAGCGTAATTGGACAGGCGGCCCCCTACGAGCAGAACCCGGAGCAGTACTTC. Residues: CASSVIGQAAPYEQNPEQYF. Full variable domain (outside the CDR3, taken from reference TRBV9 and TRBJ2-7): DSGVTQTPKHLITATGQRVTLRCSPRSGDLSVYWYQQSLDQGLQFLIQYYNGEERAKGNILERFSAQQFPDLHSELNLSSLELGDSALYFCASSVIGQAAPYEQNPEQYFGPGTRLTVT.

This chain uses TRBV6-6 with TRBJ1-5; 10 nucleotides line up with TRBD1. Germline CDR1 MNHNY, CDR2 SVGAGI (reference sequence). V gave up 2 bases and J gave up 3 bases; unmatched junction bases: 4. CDR3 length: 16 residues. DNA of the CDR3: TGTGCCAGCAGTTACAGGGGACAGGGGAACAATCAGCCCCAGCATTTT. It encodes CASSYRGQGNNQPQHF.

In its sample, this clone was seen once. The V call is TRBV3-1 (or the pseudogene TRBV3-2), the J call TRBJ1-6; D gene ambiguous. V was cut by 5 bases and J by 8 bases, with 7 bases left in between. The CDR3 contains 12 residues. The germline V gene encodes CDR1 LGHDT and CDR2 YNNKEL (reference sequence). CDR3 bases: TGTGCCAGCAGCTTTCCCGATTCACCCCTCCACTTT. Translation gives CASSFPDSPLHF.

The V call is TRBV5-1, the J call TRBJ1-1; 8 bases line up with TRBD1. The CDR3 extends over 15 amino acids. The V and J ends lost 0 bases and 2 bases, in that order; junction bases with no gene match: 3. Germline V gene lookup returns CDR1 SGHRS and CDR2 YFSETQ. CDR3: CASSLDDRGNTEAFF. The CDR3 DNA sequence: TGCGCCAGCAGCTTGGATGACAGGGGAAACACTGAAGCTTTCTTT.

The J gene is TRBJ2-5, the V gene TRBV7-9; TRBD1 might be the D (6 bases). Germline V gene sequence: CDR1 SEHNR, CDR2 FQNEAQ (reference sequence). The CDR3 has 14 residues. Trimming pared 3 bases from V and 1 base from J, leaving 9 bases between. The CDR3 sequence: CASSFPDSQETQYF. The DNA for the CDR3 is TGTGCCAGCAGCTTCCCGGACAGCCAAGAGACCCAGTACTTC.

This clone appeared a single time. The V and J genes are TRBV10-1 and TRBJ2-7; 14 nucleotides align to TRBD2. Per germline, CDR1 WNHNN and CDR2 SYGVQD (reference sequence). The CDR3 runs 16 residues. V shed 4 bases and J 2 bases; nucleotides not matched to a gene: 4. CDR3 loop: CASSVGTSGSTYEQYF. CDR3 sequence (DNA): TGCGCCAGCAGTGTAGGGACTAGCGGGAGTACCTACGAGCAGTACTTC.

The rearrangement links TRBV9 to TRBJ1-4; 8 nucleotides match TRBD1. Germline-derived CDR1 and CDR2 are SGDLS and YYNGEE. The length of the CDR3 is 17 residues. V trimming: 4 bases; J trimming: 10 bases; junction bases outside the gene matches: 18. CDR3 coding DNA: TGTGCCAGCAGCCCATCATCGACAGGGGCCGTATCCGGAAAACTGTTTTTT. It yields the protein CASSPSSTGAVSGKLFF.

The V and J genes are TRBV19 and TRBJ2-7; 12 nucleotides match TRBD1. The CDR3 loop spans 15 amino acids. After removal of 3 bases from V and 5 bases from J, the junction contained 5 bases not matched to a gene. Per germline, CDR1 LNHDA and CDR2 SQIVND (reference sequence). CDR3 nucleotide sequence: TGTGCCAGTAGTATGGGGGACAGGGGGCTCCACGAGCAGTACTTC. It specifies CASSMGDRGLHEQYF.

As regards this clone: The same CDR3 is also encoded by other DNA sequences in this sample. This chain joins TRBV7-2 and TRBJ2-5; 10 nucleotides match TRBD1. The CDR3 has 13 residues. J was trimmed by 5 bases and V by 4 bases; bases with no gene match: 1. CDR1 and CDR2 from the germline V gene are SGHTA and FQGNSA. CDR3 bases: TGTGCCAGCAGCTGGACAGGGGGTGAGACCCAGTACTTC. Its protein is CASSWTGGETQYF.

The V call is TRBV19, the J call TRBJ2-1, with 10 bases fitting TRBD1. The CDR3 extends over 14 amino acids. Germline trimming cut 9 bases from V and 9 bases from J; bases unmatched to any gene: 11. Germline CDR1 and CDR2: LNHDA and SQIVND (reference sequence). CDR3 region: CASSTGTGASEQFF. DNA of the CDR3: TGTGCCAGCAGCACCGGGACAGGGGCCTCTGAGCAGTTCTTC.

The J gene is TRBJ2-5, the V gene TRBV6-5, with D maybe TRBD1 (5 bases). The CDR3 totals 12 residues. V was clipped by 6 bases and J by 3 bases, with 8 bases between them. Germline V gives CDR1 MNHEY, CDR2 SVGAGI. The CDR3 DNA reads TGTGCCAGCAGCGCCAGGGAAGAGACCCAGTACTTC. It is translated as CASSAREETQYF.

The rearrangement uses TRBV27 and TRBJ1-2; weak D call: TRBD1 (6 bases). The V gene lost 10 bases and the J gene lost 2 bases, with 11 bases spanning the gap. This CDR3 has 12 residues. Per the germline V gene, CDR1 is MNHEY and CDR2 is SMNVEV (reference sequence). The CDR3 nucleotides are TGTGCCACCTATCAGGGGAACTATGGCTACACCTTC. It translates to CATYQGNYGYTF.

The J gene is TRBJ2-2, the V gene TRBV7-9; D remains ambiguous. CDR1 SEHNR and CDR2 FQNEAQ come from the germline V gene (reference sequence). The V gene lost 5 bases and the J gene lost 5 bases, with 9 bases spanning the gap. This CDR3 is built from 13 residues. As DNA, the CDR3 is TGTGCCAGCAGCCGTGTACAGACCGGGGAGCTGTTTTTT. It codes for CASSRVQTGELFF.

The CDR3 is CASSLTVGRGRNGANVLTF. Written as DNA, the CDR3 is TGTGCCAGCAGCTTAACGGTGGGCAGGGGGCGAAACGGGGCCAACGTCCTGACTTTC. This chain uses TRBV7-7 with TRBJ2-6, with TRBD1 matching over 8 bases. Trimming took 2 bases from V and 4 from J; bases not matched to a gene: 13. CDR3 size: 19 residues. The germline V gene has CDR1 SSHAT and CDR2 FNYEAQ (reference sequence).

The V call is TRBV9, the J call TRBJ2-7; 7 bases map to TRBD1. Germline CDR1 is SGDLS and CDR2 is YYNGEE. The CDR3 is made up of 13 amino acids. Trimming cost V 2 bases and J 2 bases; bases outside gene matches: 1. CDR3 sequence reads: CASSVGQTYEQYF. The CDR3, as DNA: TGTGCCAGCAGCGTGGGACAGACCTACGAGCAGTACTTC.

The V and J genes are TRBV3-1 (or the pseudogene TRBV3-2) and TRBJ1-2; no clear D gene. Trimming shortened V by 1 base and J by 6 bases, and 18 bases separated the two germline ends. The CDR3 is 16 residues long. Germline loops: CDR1 LGHDT, CDR2 YNNKEL (reference sequence). CDR3 region: CASSQAPALGPHGYTF. The CDR3 nucleotides are TGTGCCAGCAGCCAAGCCCCCGCTCTGGGCCCGCATGGCTACACCTTC.

J is TRBJ2-7 and V is TRBV19; D call uncertain. From germline, CDR1 is LNHDA and CDR2 SQIVND (reference sequence). Trimming took 0 bases from V and 5 from J, leaving 23 bases between them. CDR3 size: 18 residues. The CDR3 loop reads CASSIDPSLSSSRDEQYF. The CDR3 nucleotides are TGTGCCAGTAGTATAGATCCCAGCCTGTCCTCTAGTAGAGACGAGCAGTACTTC.